This T cell receptor beta chain was sequenced during a study of OX40 agonist ivuxolimab in advanced cancers. Study-level background: An agonistic anti-OX40 (CD134) antibody, ivuxolimab, was used to treat the patients. Patients with prior anti-PD-1, anti-PD-L1 or anti-CTLA-4 therapy were eligible; 35% to 45% had some.

The ends were cut back, 0 bases at V and 9 bases at J, with 10 bases in the middle. This CDR3 has 13 residues. Per the germline V gene, CDR1 is SGDLS and CDR2 is YYNGEE. Assay: immunoSEQ multiplex PCR; the TCRdb copy retains only in-frame clones and omits some. The data show tens of thousands of clones, 88% seen once. This clonotype was sampled from an adult with an advanced solid tumor such as melanoma, head and neck, liver or kidney cancer. The sequencing used CD4+ or CD8+ T cells sorted from blood, collected in a trial of the OX40 agonist ivuxolimab. V usage is TRBV9 and J usage is TRBJ2-1; a weak D match, TRBD2 (6 bases). The CDR3 sequence: CASSVGGEVEQFF. The DNA for the CDR3 is TGTGCCAGCAGCGTAGGGGGGGAAGTTGAGCAGTTCTTC.